A selection of T cell receptor beta chains follows, all from one sample in a study of blood T cell repertoires in COVID-19. Using immunoSEQ multiplex PCR, the repertoire was profiled, and TCRdb retains in-frame clones only, with some absent. The sample contains 150,000 to 200,000 clones, approximately 91% of which appear only once. Sequencing was performed on peripheral blood. The receptor source for this set is a man between 40 and 49 years old with acute or convalescent COVID-19. The CDR3 runs from the conserved cysteine through the conserved F or W. The D gene is left open where the match is weak. Some rows have no size entry. The others give once, few or many, or a class for an expanded clone.

J,size,V,length,D,DNA,CDR3
TRBJ1-2,-,TRBV4-1,13,-,TGCGCCAGCAGCCAAGAATCAGTTGGTGGCTACACCTTC,CASSQESVGGYTF
TRBJ2-2,-,TRBV10-3,17,TRBD2,TGTGCCATCAGTGAGGGGGAGCGGGGGGGCAGCACCGGGGAGCTGTTTTTT,CAISEGERGGSTGELFF
TRBJ2-7,-,TRBV30,18,TRBD1,TGTGCCTGGAACCACCGGACAGGACTGATTAGTGAACCCTACGAGCAGTACTTC,CAWNHRTGLISEPYEQYF
TRBJ1-3,once,TRBV29-1,14,-,TGCAGCGTTGTCCACAGAGCCTCTGGAAACACCATATATTTT,CSVVHRASGNTIYF
TRBJ1-1,once,TRBV6-5,14,TRBD1,TGTGCCAGCAGTTACACAAACAGGGGAGCTGAAGCTTTCTTT,CASSYTNRGAEAFF
TRBJ2-7,-,TRBV28,15,TRBD2,TGTGCCAGCGGCCCGGAGGTAGCGGGGGGTTACGAGCAGTACTTC,CASGPEVAGGYEQYF
TRBJ2-1,-,TRBV30,15,-,TGTGCCTGGAGTGTATCCCCAACGGGCGGGATTGAGCAGTTCTTC,CAWSVSPTGGIEQFF
TRBJ1-6,-,TRBV5-1,14,TRBD1,TGCGCCAGCAGCCTGGGACAGGATAATTCACCCCTCCACTTT,CASSLGQDNSPLHF
TRBJ1-6,-,TRBV2,14,-,TGTGCCAGCAGTTCCGACAGCTGGAATTCACCCCTCCACTTT,CASSSDSWNSPLHF
TRBJ1-2,-,TRBV2,13,-,TGTGCCAGCAGTGAGCGGGGGGCGCGAGGCTACACCTTC,CASSERGARGYTF
TRBJ2-5,-,TRBV5-8,13,TRBD1,TGTGCCAGCAGCTTCCAGGGGGCAGAGACCCAGTACTTC,CASSFQGAETQYF
TRBJ2-7,-,TRBV9,13,-,TGTGCCAGCAGCGCTTCAGGGGCCCACGAGCAGTACTTC,CASSASGAHEQYF
TRBJ2-7,once,TRBV24-1,14,-,TGTGCCACTTCCCTACAAATACCTAGCTACGAGCAGTACTTC,CATSLQIPSYEQYF
TRBJ2-3,-,TRBV2,14,TRBD2,TGTGCCAGCAGTGAGCTAGCGGGGCTGCATACGCAGTATTTT,CASSELAGLHTQYF
TRBJ2-5,-,TRBV7-9,12,-,TGTGCCAGCAGCTCCGTCCAAGAGACCCAGTACTTC,CASSSVQETQYF
TRBJ2-1,-,TRBV6-5,15,TRBD2,TGTGCCAGCAACAGACTAGCGGGGGGGCCAAATGAGCAGTTCTTC,CASNRLAGGPNEQFF
TRBJ2-5,-,TRBV28,16,-,TGTGCCAGCAGTTTATCCCCCGACAGGCTCGAAGAGACCCAGTACTTC,CASSLSPDRLEETQYF
TRBJ2-5,-,TRBV19,14,-,TGTGCCAGTCGCCGGCCGGGGTCTCAAGAGACCCAGTACTTC,CASRRPGSQETQYF